This is a list of T cell receptor beta chains from one sample in a study of T cell responses to AZD1222 COVID-19 vaccine. Using immunoSEQ multiplex PCR, the repertoire was profiled, and TCRdb retains in-frame clones only, with some absent. The table includes around 95,000 clones, 70% to 90% detected once. The source was peripheral blood, collected on day 0 of AZD1222 vaccination. All receptors derive from an adult in good health. Each CDR3 is given with its conserved first and last residue. The D gene is left open where the match is weak. Clone size is not always given. Where it is, it says once, few, many or a class for expanded clones.

TRBV27,-,-,TRBJ2-1,CASSEGDEQFF,TGTGCCAGCAGCGAAGGCGATGAGCAGTTCTTC
TRBV5-1,-,-,TRBJ2-1,CASGMGRGLDRSYNEQFF,TGCGCCAGCGGAATGGGCAGGGGTCTTGATCGCTCCTACAATGAGCAGTTCTTC
TRBV28,TRBD1,-,TRBJ1-2,CASRTPRDSYGYTF,TGTGCCAGCAGAACCCCACGGGACAGCTATGGCTACACCTTC
TRBV7-8,-,-,TRBJ1-1,CASSSSNNGGTEAFF,TGTGCCAGCAGCTCTTCCAACAATGGGGGCACTGAAGCTTTCTTT
TRBV5-1,-,-,TRBJ2-3,CASTRWSPGGGTDTQYF,TGCGCCAGCACGCGGTGGTCTCCCGGTGGCGGCACAGATACGCAGTATTTT
TRBV14,-,-,TRBJ1-1,CASSQDQGRAFF,TGTGCCAGCAGCCAAGATCAGGGGCGGGCTTTCTTT
TRBV19,-,-,TRBJ2-2,CASRLRETGELFF,TGTGCCAGTAGGCTGAGAGAAACCGGGGAGCTGTTTTTT
TRBV7-8,-,-,TRBJ1-4,CASSSDGGRLATNEKLFF,TGTGCCAGCAGTTCAGATGGGGGGAGGCTTGCAACTAATGAAAAACTGTTTTTT
TRBV7-3,-,-,TRBJ2-1,CASSSDTYNEQFF,TGTGCCAGCAGCTCGGACACATACAATGAGCAGTTCTTC
TRBV30,TRBD1,-,TRBJ1-2,CASLRRDRTFYGYTF,TGTGCCTCTCTCAGGCGGGACAGGACTTTCTATGGCTACACCTTC
TRBV7-6,-,-,TRBJ1-1,CASSLAQQGEAFF,TGTGCCAGCAGCTTAGCGCAACAGGGAGAAGCTTTCTTT
TRBV9,-,-,TRBJ1-5,CASSVGGPNQPQHF,TGTGCCAGCAGCGTAGGGGGGCCCAATCAGCCCCAGCATTTT
TRBV6-5,-,-,TRBJ2-7,CASSYTKPGPSYEQYF,TGTGCCAGCAGTTACACTAAACCGGGACCCTCCTACGAGCAGTACTTC
TRBV12-3/TRBV12-4,-,-,TRBJ1-1,CASSLSTEAFF,TGTGCCAGCAGTTTGAGCACTGAAGCTTTCTTT
TRBV9,-,-,TRBJ2-7,CASSAPDASYEQYF,TGTGCCAGCAGCGCCCCGGACGCCTCCTACGAGCAGTACTTC
TRBV5-1,-,-,TRBJ2-2,CASSPDGRSTGELFF,TGCGCCAGCAGCCCCGATGGACGTAGCACCGGGGAGCTGTTTTTT
TRBV27,-,-,TRBJ1-5,CASSLYAGDNQPQHF,TGTGCCAGCAGTTTATATGCAGGGGATAATCAGCCCCAGCATTTT
TRBV24-1,-,-,TRBJ1-4,CATSEDGLEKLFF,TGTGCCACCAGTGAGGACGGGTTGGAAAAACTGTTTTTT
TRBV19,TRBD1,few,TRBJ1-2,CASRPTGGAGYTF,TGTGCCAGTAGACCTACAGGGGGCGCTGGCTACACCTTC
TRBV7-8,TRBD1,-,TRBJ2-7,CASSSDRGNEQYF,TGTGCCAGCAGCTCTGACAGGGGAAACGAGCAGTACTTC
TRBV30,-,-,TRBJ1-2,CAWSVSSNYGYTF,TGTGCCTGGAGTGTTTCGAGTAACTATGGCTACACCTTC
TRBV3-1/TRBV3-2,-,-,TRBJ1-1,CASSQDRLGTEAFF,TGTGCCAGCAGCCAAGATCGGCTAGGCACTGAAGCTTTCTTT
TRBV5-4,TRBD2,-,TRBJ2-1,CASSPSRGSSYNEQFF,TGTGCCAGCAGCCCCTCCCGCGGGAGCTCCTACAATGAGCAGTTCTTC
TRBV6-5,-,once,TRBJ2-3,CASTTANTQYF,TGTGCCAGCACGACGGCAAATACGCAGTATTTT
TRBV25-1,-,-,TRBJ1-1,CATAKSTAEAFF,TGTGCCACCGCGAAAAGTACTGCAGAAGCTTTCTTT
TRBV7-9,-,-,TRBJ1-2,CASRLSDSSNYGYTF,TGTGCCAGCAGGTTGAGTGACAGCTCTAACTATGGCTACACCTTC
TRBV10-3,TRBD1,-,TRBJ1-5,CAISRDRGQPQHF,TGTGCCATCAGCAGGGACAGGGGACAGCCCCAGCATTTT
TRBV29-1,TRBD1,-,TRBJ1-2,CSVERREGQGVNYGYTF,TGCAGCGTTGAAAGGCGCGAGGGACAGGGTGTTAACTATGGCTACACCTTC
TRBV7-9,TRBD2,-,TRBJ2-1,CASSSGLAGATYNEQFF,TGTGCCAGCAGCTCGGGACTAGCGGGAGCCACCTACAATGAGCAGTTCTTC
TRBV7-8,TRBD1,-,TRBJ2-4,CASSFIRQGDLAKNIQYF,TGTGCCAGCAGCTTTATAAGACAGGGGGATTTAGCCAAAAACATTCAGTACTTC
TRBV10-1,TRBD1,-,TRBJ1-1,CATSDRGNTEAFF,TGCGCCACCTCGGACAGGGGCAACACTGAAGCTTTCTTT
TRBV24-1,TRBD2,once,TRBJ2-5,CATSDRSLAGGYQETQYF,TGTGCCACCAGTGACCGCTCACTAGCGGGAGGGTATCAAGAGACCCAGTACTTC
TRBV6-1,TRBD1,-,TRBJ2-1,CASSDRGLSSNEQFF,TGTGCCAGCAGTGACAGGGGGCTTTCTAGCAATGAGCAGTTCTTC
TRBV2,-,-,TRBJ1-5,CASSTGYNQPQHF,TGTGCCAGCAGTACAGGGTACAATCAGCCCCAGCATTTT
TRBV11-2,-,-,TRBJ1-4,CASSLDFHNEKLFF,TGTGCCAGCAGCTTGGACTTTCATAATGAAAAACTGTTTTTT
TRBV27,-,-,TRBJ1-6,CASSFGGTLHF,TGTGCCAGCAGTTTTGGAGGGACCCTCCACTTT
TRBV5-1,-,-,TRBJ2-6,CASSLNPGANVLTF,TGCGCCAGCAGCCTAAACCCTGGGGCCAACGTCCTGACTTTC
TRBV7-7,-,-,TRBJ2-7,CASSLGNDGSYEQYF,TGTGCTAGCAGCTTAGGAAACGACGGGTCCTACGAGCAGTACTTC
TRBV12-1,-,-,TRBJ2-7,CASSFGQKEQYF,TGTGCCAGCAGCTTTGGGCAGAAAGAGCAGTACTTC
TRBV4-2,-,-,TRBJ1-2,CASSQDLGSEGGYTF,TGTGCCAGCAGCCAAGATCTGGGCTCCGAAGGTGGCTACACCTTC
TRBV5-4,-,-,TRBJ2-1,CASSLARQPNNEQFF,TGTGCCAGCAGCTTGGCCAGGCAGCCAAACAATGAGCAGTTCTTC
TRBV6-5,TRBD1,-,TRBJ2-5,CASRMTGVQQETQYF,TGTGCCAGCAGGATGACAGGGGTCCAACAAGAGACCCAGTACTTC
TRBV24-1,TRBD2,once,TRBJ2-3,CATSELAGASTDTQYF,TGTGCCACCAGTGAGTTAGCGGGAGCTAGCACAGATACGCAGTATTTT
TRBV6-5,-,-,TRBJ2-1,CASSYLSGLNNEQFF,TGTGCCAGCAGTTACCTATCCGGATTAAACAATGAGCAGTTCTTC
TRBV28,-,-,TRBJ2-1,CASSTTSIELFF,TGTGCCAGCAGTACAACTAGTATAGAGCTGTTCTTC
TRBV24-1,TRBD2,-,TRBJ2-1,CATSDPRLAGNNEQFF,TGTGCCACCAGTGACCCGAGACTAGCGGGAAACAATGAGCAGTTCTTC
TRBV7-9,TRBD2,-,TRBJ2-7,CASSWPPGTNPEQYF,TGTGCCAGCAGCTGGCCACCCGGGACTAACCCCGAGCAGTACTTC
TRBV6-4,TRBD1,medium-sized,TRBJ2-2,CASSQQGANTGELFF,TGTGCCAGCAGTCAACAGGGGGCGAACACCGGGGAGCTGTTTTTT
TRBV6-2/TRBV6-3,TRBD2,few,TRBJ2-7,CASSRGLAGAAGEQYF,TGTGCCAGCAGTCGAGGACTAGCGGGAGCCGCAGGGGAGCAGTACTTC